This entry describes one TCR beta chain. The data were taken from a study of CD8 T cells in Susac syndrome. Germline CDR1 reads MGHRA; CDR2 reads YSYEKL. Trimming took 3 bases from V and 9 from J; bases not matched to a gene: 9. This CDR3 contains 15 residues. The RNA, roughly 0.45 to 1 ug, was put through reverse transcription using random hexamers. TCRdb analysed the immunoSEQ multiplex PCR reads with MiXCR anew, one entry per CDR3 protein. The sample contains a few hundred thousand distinct CDR3 sequences, more than 85% of which appear only once. Included as multiple sclerosis controls were treatment-naive patients who had stable or active relapsing-remitting disease.

This clonotype was sampled from a human donor with multiple sclerosis. Sequencing used CD8+ T cells from PBMCs. The chain couples TRBV4-1 to TRBJ2-3, with 10 nucleotides matching TRBD2. The CDR3 region is CASSHSGGALSTQYF. The CDR3 coding sequence is TGCGCCAGCAGCCACAGCGGGGGGGCCTTATCCACGCAGTATTTT.